This T cell receptor (beta chain) emerged from a study of cytomegalovirus exposure and HLA in healthy donors. While the first cohort had 600 to 850 subjects, the donors belonged to the separate validation cohort of roughly 130 subjects. Clones were read by immunoSEQ multiplex PCR, and TCRdb kept only the in-frame ones, dropping some. In the table there are 98,000 or so clones, around 95% of which are singletons. Study-level findings and limits: First-cohort TCR clusters were later found to tend to co-occur in the 120 validation repertoires. The study flagged roughly 160 TCR beta chains as cytomegalovirus-associated.

A note on this clone: The target antigen is unknown.

The CDR3 is made up of 13 amino acids. With 2 bases removed from V and 4 bases from J, the gap between germline ends came to 9 bases. The V gene's germline CDR1 is SQVTM and CDR2 ANQGSEA. The sample taken for sequencing was PBMCs. This receptor was identified in a woman younger than 30 in good health and CMV-seronegative. V usage is TRBV29-1 and J usage is TRBJ2-1, with D possibly being TRBD2 (5 bases). CDR3 residues: CSVEMRAYNEQFF. In DNA form, the CDR3 reads TGCAGCGTTGAAATGCGGGCGTACAATGAGCAGTTCTTC.